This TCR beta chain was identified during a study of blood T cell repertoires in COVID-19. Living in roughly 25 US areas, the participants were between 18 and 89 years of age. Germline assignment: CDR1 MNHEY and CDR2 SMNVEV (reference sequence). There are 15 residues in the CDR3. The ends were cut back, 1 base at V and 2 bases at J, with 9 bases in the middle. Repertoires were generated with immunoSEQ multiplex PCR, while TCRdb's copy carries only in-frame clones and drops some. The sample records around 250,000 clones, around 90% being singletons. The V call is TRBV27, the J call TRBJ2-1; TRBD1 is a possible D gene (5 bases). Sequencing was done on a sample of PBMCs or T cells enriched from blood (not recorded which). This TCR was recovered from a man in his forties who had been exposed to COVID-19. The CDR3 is CASSLYTGPYNEQFF. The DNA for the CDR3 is TGTGCCAGCAGTTTATACACAGGCCCCTACAATGAGCAGTTCTTC.